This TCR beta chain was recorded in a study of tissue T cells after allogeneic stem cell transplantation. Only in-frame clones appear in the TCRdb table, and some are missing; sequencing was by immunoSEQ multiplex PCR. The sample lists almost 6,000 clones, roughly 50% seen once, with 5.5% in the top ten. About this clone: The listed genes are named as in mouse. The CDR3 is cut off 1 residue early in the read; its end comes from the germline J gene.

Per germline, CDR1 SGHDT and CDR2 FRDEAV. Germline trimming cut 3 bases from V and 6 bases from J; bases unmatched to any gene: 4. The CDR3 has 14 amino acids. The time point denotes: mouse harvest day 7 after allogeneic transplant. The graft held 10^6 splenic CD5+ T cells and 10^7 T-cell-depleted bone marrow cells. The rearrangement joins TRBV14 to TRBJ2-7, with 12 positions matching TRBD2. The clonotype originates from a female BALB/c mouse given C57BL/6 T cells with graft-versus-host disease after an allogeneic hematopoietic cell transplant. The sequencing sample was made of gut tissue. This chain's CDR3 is CASSWDWGALEQYF. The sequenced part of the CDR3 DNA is TGTGCCAGCAGTTGGGACTGGGGGGCGCTTGAACAGTAC.